Here is one T cell receptor (beta chain) with its context. This sample was taken from a study of blood T cell repertoires in COVID-19. Study information: Samples taken during acute and convalescent COVID-19 were collected in the United States, Italy and Spain.

The V end was cut by 0 bases, the J end by 1 base, with 8 bases between. The CDR3 loop spans 15 amino acids. Germline V CDR1 and CDR2: LGHDT, YNNKEL (reference sequence). Libraries were prepared by immunoSEQ multiplex PCR; TCRdb keeps only in-frame clonotypes and omits some of them. The sample shows over 95,000 clones, around 89% of them seen only once. The chain uses TRBV3-1 (or the pseudogene TRBV3-2) and TRBJ2-3; TRBD1 is a possible D gene (6 bases). The sample consisted of peripheral blood. This sequence originates from a human donor with acute or convalescent COVID-19. The donor label of this sample is uncertain. The CDR3 loop reads CASSQEAGGTDTQYF. Here the CDR3 DNA reads TGTGCCAGCAGCCAAGAGGCAGGGGGCACAGATACGCAGTATTTT.